This T cell receptor (beta chain) was sequenced for a study of vaccination effects on CD4 cells after COVID-19. TCRdb's copy holds only in-frame clones and misses some; the assay was immunoSEQ multiplex PCR. The table lists 70,000 to 75,000 clones, 65% to 85% of them singletons. Before any sequencing was done, the ViraFEST assay used viral peptide pools to expand antigen-specific CD4+ T cells. Between days 9 and 11 of culture, CD4+ T cells were separated out. Each vaccine recipient was nucleocapsid antibody negative and had no prior SARS-CoV-2 infection. Cultures of about 2 million PBMC per well contained 9.5 to 10 IU/ml IL-2 plus 10 ug/ml peptides. This clone is a singleton in its sample. Its antigen is as yet unknown. The sequencing here drew on CD4+ T cells from PBMCs cultured with HCoV-OC43 spike peptides, taken before COVID-19 vaccination. Subset denoted: HCoV-OC43 spike overlapping peptide pool stimulation. The sequence derives from a human donor who received a COVID-19 vaccine.

Written as DNA, the CDR3 is TGTGCCAGCAGCAACACAGATACGCAGTATTTT. This codes for CASSNTDTQYF. The chain is built from TRBV9 and TRBJ2-3; D is uncertain. This CDR3 comprises 11 residues. The V gene's germline CDR1 is SGDLS and CDR2 YYNGEE. The V end lost 4 bases, the J end lost 2 bases, and 2 bases lay between the germline ends.